Reported below is one TCR beta chain. The CDR3 is 14 residues long. V dropped 5 bases and J dropped 8 bases, with 13 bases sitting between them. Germline V gives CDR1 MNHNY, CDR2 SVGAGI (reference sequence). The sample comes from a study of CD8 T cells in Susac syndrome. Study at large: Intravenous immunoglobulin alone or corticosteroids were being given to patients with Susac syndrome at blood draw, unless they were therapy-naive.

CD8+ and CD4+ T cells from blood underwent TCR beta sequencing. It was with random hexamers that roughly 0.45 to 1 ug RNA was reverse transcribed. TCRdb ran MiXCR on the immunoSEQ multiplex PCR reads and lists one entry per CDR3 protein. This table holds about 140,000 distinct CDR3 sequences, 95% found once. Sequenced: CD4+ T cells from PBMCs. This receptor was taken from a human donor with Susac syndrome. This chain connects TRBV6-6 to TRBJ2-6, with a possible D match to TRBD1 (6 bases). CDR3 in DNA: TGTGCCAGCAGTCAGAACAGGGTTCCCAACGTCCTGACTTTC. This encodes CASSQNRVPNVLTF.